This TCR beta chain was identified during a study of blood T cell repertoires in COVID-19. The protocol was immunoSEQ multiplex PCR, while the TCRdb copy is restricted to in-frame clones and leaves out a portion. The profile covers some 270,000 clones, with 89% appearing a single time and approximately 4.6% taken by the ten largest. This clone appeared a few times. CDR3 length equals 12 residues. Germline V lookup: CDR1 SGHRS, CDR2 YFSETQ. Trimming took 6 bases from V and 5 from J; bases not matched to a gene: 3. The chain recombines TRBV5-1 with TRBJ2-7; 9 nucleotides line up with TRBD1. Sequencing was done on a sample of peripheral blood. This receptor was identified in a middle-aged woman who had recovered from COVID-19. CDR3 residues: CASKGQGNEQYF. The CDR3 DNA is TGCGCCAGCAAGGGACAGGGAAACGAGCAGTACTTC.